This T cell receptor beta chain emerged from a study of blood T cell repertoires in COVID-19. Study at large: Whether acute or convalescent, the COVID-19 samples came from the United States, Italy and Spain.

The sample holds a few counts of this clone. Generated by immunoSEQ multiplex PCR, the TCRdb table keeps only in-frame clones and is missing some. The profile covers under 150,000 clones, with 65% to 90% appearing a single time and around 9.9% taken by the ten largest. V shed 4 bases and J 1 base; nucleotides not matched to a gene: 1. The CDR3 extends over 15 amino acids. Germline assignment: CDR1 LNHDA and CDR2 SQIVND (reference sequence). The specimen sequenced was peripheral blood. The chain carries TRBV19 and TRBJ1-5; 10 positions agree with TRBD1. The origin of this receptor is a man aged 80 or over with acute or convalescent COVID-19. CDR3 bases: TGTGCCAGTAGTAGGGACAGGGGAAGCAATCAGCCCCAGCATTTT. As protein: CASSRDRGSNQPQHF. Full variable domain (remainder filled in from reference TRBV19 and TRBJ1-5): DGGITQSPKYLFRKEGQNVTLSCEQNLNHDAMYWYRQDPGQGLRLIYYSQIVNDFQKGDIAEGYSVSREKKESFPLTVTSAQKNPTAFYLCASSRDRGSNQPQHFGDGTRLSIL.